Each of the 10 T cell receptor beta chains below was sequenced from the same sample in a study of T cell repertoires in cytomegalovirus infection. TCRdb recomputed calls from the reads with MiXCR, one row per CDR3 protein. The repertoire holds around 360,000 distinct CDR3 sequences, with roughly 34% as singletons. These receptors are not linked to any known antigen. The material sequenced was cultured PBMCs, taken from culture after CMV antigen stimulation. These receptors all come from a human donor in good health (CMV status not recorded). Some clones in this sample may be carry-over from other donors' samples.

The V and J genes are TRBV5-1 and TRBJ1-1, with 9 bases aligning to TRBD1. Trimming cost V 2 bases and J 0 bases; bases outside gene matches: 8. Germline CDR1 and CDR2: SGHRS and YFSETQ. The CDR3 runs 17 residues. This CDR3 is CASSFAGQGLMNTEAFF. CDR3 coding DNA: TGCGCCAGCAGCTTCGCGGGACAGGGCTTAATGAACACTGAAGCTTTCTTT.

This chain links TRBV12-3 or TRBV12-4 with TRBJ2-5; TRBD1 matches at 10 bases. V lost 8 bases to trimming and J lost 9 bases; unmatched junction nucleotides: 9. CDR3 length equals 13 residues. CDR3 loop: CASGIGTGAAQYF. The CDR3 nucleotides are TGTGCCAGCGGTATTGGGACAGGGGCGGCCCAGTACTTC.

This clonotype occurred many times. This sequence joins TRBV27 and TRBJ1-1; 8 nucleotides line up with TRBD1. The J segment lost 3 bases and the V segment lost 4 bases, leaving 4 bases of the junction unmatched. The germline V gene encodes CDR1 MNHEY and CDR2 SMNVEV (reference sequence). The CDR3 covers 14 residues. This chain's CDR3 is CASSSTGGDTEAFF. The CDR3, as DNA: TGTGCCAGCAGTTCCACAGGGGGGGACACTGAAGCTTTCTTT.

V is TRBV29-1 and J is TRBJ1-2; unclear D gene. Per the germline V gene, CDR1 is SQVTM and CDR2 is ANQGSEA. CDR3 length: 18 amino acids. Trimming took off 4 bases at V and 2 bases at J, with 26 bases between the two ends. The CDR3 bases are TGCAGCGTTGCGGAAAAAGGTGGCAGACTGGGTGGAAACTATGGCTACACCTTC. Translation: CSVAEKGGRLGGNYGYTF.

The J gene is TRBJ2-3, the V gene TRBV5-1, with 11 bases matching TRBD2. The CDR3 has 16 amino acids. V gave up 4 bases and J gave up 2 bases; unmatched junction bases: 6. The V gene's germline CDR1 is SGHRS and CDR2 YFSETQ. CDR3 nucleotide sequence: TGCGCCAGCAGCACTCGACTAGCGGGGCCCACAGATACGCAGTATTTT. The encoded protein is CASSTRLAGPTDTQYF.

The chain recombines TRBV4-1 with TRBJ1-1; D remains unclear. Trimming took off 0 bases at V and 10 bases at J, with 12 bases between the two ends. The CDR3 loop spans 13 amino acids. Germline V lookup: CDR1 MGHRA, CDR2 YSYEKL. The CDR3 is CASSQEPGVRAFF. CDR3 sequence (DNA): TGCGCCAGCAGCCAAGAGCCGGGCGTGAGAGCTTTCTTT.

V is TRBV27 and J is TRBJ1-1; no clear D gene. The CDR3 extends over 12 amino acids. The germline gives CDR1 MNHEY, CDR2 SMNVEV (reference sequence). V lost 6 bases and J 1 base, leaving 6 bases between the germline ends. CDR3 region: CASRGTNTEAFF. The CDR3 coding sequence is TGTGCCAGCAGAGGAACGAACACTGAAGCTTTCTTT.

Only a few counts were recorded for this clonotype. The genes are TRBV19 and TRBJ2-3, with unresolved D. Trimming took off 0 bases at V and 2 bases at J, with 12 bases between the two ends. There are 16 residues in the CDR3. Germline V gene data show CDR1 as LNHDA and CDR2 as SQIVND (reference sequence). The CDR3 nucleotides read TGTGCCAGTAGTATAGATCATCGCGGTTTCACAGATACGCAGTATTTT. It specifies CASSIDHRGFTDTQYF.

The sample holds a few counts of this clonotype. V gene TRBV6-1 combines with J gene TRBJ2-2; 9 bases are a match to TRBD2. The V gene's germline CDR1 is MNHNS and CDR2 SASEGT. The CDR3 covers 16 residues. The ends lost 6 bases at V and 2 bases at J; junction bases unmatched: 7. The CDR3, as DNA: TGTGCCAGCAGGTATAGCGGGAGAGTCAACACCGGGGAGCTGTTTTTT. Translation gives CASRYSGRVNTGELFF.

This clonotype was observed a few times. The CDR3 DNA reads TGTGCCAGCAACCGAGAGACCTGGGGCACTGAAGCTTTCTTT. Protein: CASNRETWGTEAFF. The V and J genes are TRBV12-3 or TRBV12-4 and TRBJ1-1; D is unclear. Deletions cut 7 bases from V and 4 bases from J, with 16 bases between. The CDR3 spans 14 residues.